The clone carrying this T cell receptor (beta chain) appeared a single time. What it binds is unknown. The CDR3 sequence is 15 residues long. The germline CDR1 and CDR2 sequences are MDHEN and SYDVKM. V was trimmed by 6 bases and J by 0 bases, leaving 15 bases between them. Primers: 60 Vbeta forward and 13 Jbeta reverse. Produced via immunoSEQ multiplex PCR; TCRdb's table is partial and in-frame only. The sample lists just over 200,000 clones; around four fifths were seen once. The data belong to a study of cytomegalovirus exposure and HLA in healthy donors. Study findings and constraints: It was shown in a later analysis that HLA-associated TCR beta chains were more clonally expanded than other, equally common chains.

The origin of this receptor is a man aged 45-60 years in good health and CMV-seronegative. Sequenced sample: PBMCs. The chain uses TRBV28 and TRBJ2-7; a possible D gene is TRBD2 (6 bases). The CDR3 DNA sequence: TGTGCCAGCAGATTGGCTAGCGCCGACTCCTACGAGCAGTACTTC. This encodes CASRLASADSYEQYF. Full variable domain (outside the CDR3, taken from reference TRBV28 and TRBJ2-7): DVKVTQSSRYLVKRTGEKVFLECVQDMDHENMFWYRQDPGLGLRLIYFSYDVKMKEKGDIPEGYSVSREKKERFSLILESASTNQTSMYLCASRLASADSYEQYFGPGTRLTVT.